This TCR beta chain was identified in a study of blood T cell repertoires in COVID-19. TCRdb's copy holds only in-frame clones and misses some; the assay was immunoSEQ multiplex PCR. The profile shows over 50,000 clones, 80% to 90% of them singletons. The V end lost 1 base, the J end lost 4 bases, and 15 bases lay between the germline ends. The CDR3 extends over 16 amino acids. CDR1 and CDR2 from the germline V gene are SGHAT and FQNNGV. J is TRBJ2-3 and V is TRBV11-2; D is perhaps TRBD1 (5 bases). Sequenced input: peripheral blood. The TCR sequence derives from a human donor in a cohort sampled during active COVID-19. DNA of the CDR3: TGTGCCAGCAGCTTAGTTTCCGCAGGGTACCCAGATACGCAGTATTTT. As protein: CASSLVSAGYPDTQYF.